Listed below are T cell receptor beta chains from one sample, sequenced in a study of cytomegalovirus exposure and HLA in healthy donors. Sequencing was performed with immunoSEQ multiplex PCR; in TCRdb, only in-frame clones are kept and a portion is missing. This sample's table reports roughly 50,000 clones. Material for sequencing was PBMCs. Receptors were obtained from a man aged 40-55 years in good health and CMV-seropositive. CDR3s include the opening cysteine and the closing phenylalanine or tryptophan. Fields, in order: V gene, J gene, D gene, CDR3 protein, CDR3 DNA. A D gene is named only where the DNA matches it firmly.

V gene: TRBV19
J gene: TRBJ1-2
D gene: -
CDR3 protein: CASSSGVDYGYTF
CDR3 DNA: TGTGCCAGTAGTTCAGGGGTAGACTATGGCTACACCTTC

V gene: TRBV4-2
J gene: TRBJ1-1
D gene: -
CDR3 protein: CASSQDEGGGHTEAFF
CDR3 DNA: TGTGCCAGCAGCCAAGATGAGGGTGGAGGGCACACTGAAGCTTTCTTT

V gene: TRBV5-6
J gene: TRBJ1-5
D gene: TRBD1
CDR3 protein: CASSLGTGSNQPQHF
CDR3 DNA: TGTGCCAGCTCCCTTGGGACAGGGAGCAATCAGCCCCAGCATTTT

V gene: TRBV7-3
J gene: TRBJ1-5
D gene: -
CDR3 protein: CASSLTGGVNQPQHF
CDR3 DNA: TGTGCCAGCAGCTTAACGGGAGGAGTCAATCAGCCCCAGCATTTT

V gene: TRBV7-9
J gene: TRBJ2-7
D gene: TRBD1
CDR3 protein: CASTFGTGTREQYF
CDR3 DNA: TGTGCCAGCACGTTCGGGACAGGGACTCGCGAGCAGTACTTC

V gene: TRBV5-1
J gene: TRBJ2-4
D gene: -
CDR3 protein: CASSFRDIQYF
CDR3 DNA: TGCGCCAGCAGCTTCAGGGACATTCAGTACTTC

V gene: TRBV9
J gene: TRBJ2-2
D gene: -
CDR3 protein: CASSVAVAAGELFF
CDR3 DNA: TGTGCCAGCAGCGTAGCAGTTGCAGCCGGGGAGCTGTTTTTT

V gene: TRBV7-2
J gene: TRBJ2-5
D gene: -
CDR3 protein: CASSLVQIIKETQYF
CDR3 DNA: TGTGCCAGCAGCTTAGTCCAGATAATCAAAGAGACCCAGTACTTC

V gene: TRBV9
J gene: TRBJ1-2
D gene: TRBD1
CDR3 protein: CASSEVRTGVNYGYTF
CDR3 DNA: TGTGCCAGCAGCGAGGTCCGGACAGGGGTTAACTATGGCTACACCTTC

V gene: TRBV29-1
J gene: TRBJ2-3
D gene: -
CDR3 protein: CSEGGSRTDTQYF
CDR3 DNA: TGCAGCGAGGGGGGGAGTCGCACAGATACGCAGTATTTT

V gene: TRBV30
J gene: TRBJ1-1
D gene: TRBD1
CDR3 protein: CAWGQGAAFF
CDR3 DNA: TGTGCCTGGGGACAGGGGGCAGCTTTCTTT

V gene: TRBV5-4
J gene: TRBJ1-6
D gene: TRBD1
CDR3 protein: CASSERDRGALPLHF
CDR3 DNA: TGTGCCAGCAGCGAACGGGACAGGGGGGCCTTGCCCCTCCACTTT

V gene: TRBV5-4
J gene: TRBJ2-5
D gene: TRBD2
CDR3 protein: CASSLGSGRDETQYF
CDR3 DNA: TGTGCCAGCAGCTTGGGTAGCGGGAGGGATGAGACCCAGTACTTC

V gene: TRBV30
J gene: TRBJ1-6
D gene: -
CDR3 protein: CAWSVREDSPLHF
CDR3 DNA: TGTGCCTGGAGTGTAAGGGAGGATTCACCCCTCCACTTT

V gene: TRBV7-9
J gene: TRBJ2-7
D gene: TRBD1
CDR3 protein: CASSPGTGGSEQYF
CDR3 DNA: TGTGCCAGCAGCCCCGGGACAGGGGGCAGCGAGCAGTACTTC

V gene: TRBV4-2
J gene: TRBJ2-7
D gene: -
CDR3 protein: CASTPMVGQSYEQYF
CDR3 DNA: TGTGCCAGCACGCCAATGGTCGGACAGTCCTACGAGCAGTACTTC

V gene: TRBV19
J gene: TRBJ2-7
D gene: -
CDR3 protein: CAIRHTYEQYF
CDR3 DNA: TGTGCCATTAGACATACCTACGAGCAGTACTTC

V gene: TRBV18
J gene: TRBJ1-1
D gene: -
CDR3 protein: CASSPRELNTEAFF
CDR3 DNA: TGTGCCAGCTCTCCTAGGGAGTTGAACACTGAAGCTTTCTTT

V gene: TRBV6-5
J gene: TRBJ2-7
D gene: TRBD1
CDR3 protein: CASSTSRDRAYEQYF
CDR3 DNA: TGTGCCAGCAGTACTAGCCGGGACAGGGCCTACGAGCAGTACTTC

V gene: TRBV19
J gene: TRBJ2-7
D gene: TRBD2
CDR3 protein: CASGGDLTDDAYF
CDR3 DNA: TGTGCCAGTGGGGGGGACCTCACCGACGATGCGTACTTC

V gene: TRBV7-9
J gene: TRBJ2-7
D gene: -
CDR3 protein: CASSVQGGEQYF
CDR3 DNA: TGTGCCAGCAGCGTACAGGGTGGCGAGCAGTACTTC

V gene: TRBV7-2
J gene: TRBJ1-5
D gene: -
CDR3 protein: CASSFGQTSNQPQHF
CDR3 DNA: TGTGCCAGCAGCTTCGGACAGACTAGCAATCAGCCCCAGCATTTT